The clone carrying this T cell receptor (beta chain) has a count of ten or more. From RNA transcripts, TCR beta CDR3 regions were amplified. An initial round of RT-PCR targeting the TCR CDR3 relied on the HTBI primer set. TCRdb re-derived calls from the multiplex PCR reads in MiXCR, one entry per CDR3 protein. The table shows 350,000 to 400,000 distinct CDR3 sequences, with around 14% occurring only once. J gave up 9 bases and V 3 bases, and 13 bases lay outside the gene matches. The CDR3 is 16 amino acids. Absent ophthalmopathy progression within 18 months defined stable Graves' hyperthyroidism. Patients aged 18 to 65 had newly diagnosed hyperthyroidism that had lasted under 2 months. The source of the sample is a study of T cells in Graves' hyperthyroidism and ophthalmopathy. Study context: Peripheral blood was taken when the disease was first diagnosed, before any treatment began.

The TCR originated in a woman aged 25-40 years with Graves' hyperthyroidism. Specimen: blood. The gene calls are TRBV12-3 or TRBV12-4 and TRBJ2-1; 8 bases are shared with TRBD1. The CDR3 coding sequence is TGTGCCAGCAGTTTCCGCGACAGGGGAGTTTTCCGTGAGCAGTTCTTC. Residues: CASSFRDRGVFREQFF.